This T cell receptor (beta chain) was obtained from a study of long-term antiretroviral therapy in people with HIV. V lost 2 bases to trimming and J lost 2 bases; unmatched junction nucleotides: 4. This CDR3 region has 15 residues. In germline, CDR1 is GTSNPN, CDR2 SVGIG (reference sequence). Survey-level resolution applied to immunoSEQ assay v3.0. TCRdb's table, derived via immunoSEQ multiplex PCR, lists solely in-frame clones and lacks some. The table records more than 20,000 clones, over 75% of them present only once. The V and J genes are TRBV30 and TRBJ2-1; 9 nucleotides line up with TRBD2. Sequenced here: unsorted PBMCs, sampled 0.3 years after starting antiretroviral therapy. The sequence derives from a man aged 45 to 65 with HIV. CDR3 sequence (DNA): TGTGCCTGGAGTATTCCTAGCGGGACCTACAATGAGCAGTTCTTC. Its protein is CAWSIPSGTYNEQFF.